This T cell receptor (beta chain) was observed in a study of blood T cell repertoires in COVID-19. Study in general: Acute-phase and convalescent COVID-19 samples originated in the United States, Italy and Spain. T cells, B-cell-depleted T cells, or PBMCs supplied cDNA or gDNA.

CDR1 is SGHVS and CDR2 is FQNEAQ in the germline V gene. The trim removed 6 bases at V and 3 bases at J, leaving 9 bases unmatched. This CDR3 region has 15 residues. The method was immunoSEQ multiplex PCR; TCRdb's version includes in-frame clones alone and lacks a portion of them. The top ten hold approximately 2% of the sample, which has some 120,000 clones, approximately 84% seen once. The receptor was derived from a man between 65 and 80 years old with acute or convalescent COVID-19. Sequencing was performed on peripheral blood. V usage is TRBV7-8 and J usage is TRBJ2-7, with 9 bases matching TRBD1. The CDR3 sequence is CASSRDGTGFYEQYF. The CDR3 nucleotides read TGTGCCAGCAGTCGAGATGGGACAGGGTTCTACGAGCAGTACTTC.